One and the same sample provided the 18 T cell receptor beta chains below, sequenced in a study of blood T cells in healthy people across ages. Combining a sample-barcoded 5' primer with a J-beta primer mix, a second PCR ran for about 7 to 12 cycles. TCRdb used MiXCR to reprocess the 5' RACE reads, holding one entry per CDR3 protein. The repertoire holds roughly 2 million distinct CDR3 sequences, with around half as singletons. Sequenced: blood. The receptors shown here come from a woman aged 40 to 50 in good health.

This rearrangement joins TRBV11-2 to TRBJ1-2; D is unclear. Trimming took 8 bases from V and 2 from J, leaving 30 bases between them. Per the germline V gene, CDR1 is SGHAT and CDR2 is FQNNGV. The CDR3 has 19 amino acids. The DNA for the CDR3 is TGTGCCAGCCGACGCTTACTAGGGCACTCGAAAGACCCAAACTATGGCTACACCTTC. Translated, it gives CASRRLLGHSKDPNYGYTF.

The chain combines TRBV6-1 with TRBJ2-7; D call uncertain. The J call may be wrong; the DNA end is better matched by TRBJ2-5. The germline CDR1 and CDR2 sequences are MNHNS and SASEGT. This CDR3 has 10 amino acids. The CDR3 protein is CASEVETQYF. CDR3 in DNA: TGTGCCAGCGAGGTCGAGACCCAGTACTTC.

The chain combines TRBV7-2 with TRBJ2-1; TRBD2 aligns across 11 bases. The CDR3 sequence is 16 residues long. From germline, CDR1 is SGHTA and CDR2 FQGNSA. J was trimmed by 10 bases and V by 4 bases; bases with no gene match: 12. In DNA form, the CDR3 reads TGTGCCAGCAGCTCCATAACGGGACTAGCGGAAAGAGAGCAGTTCTTC. It specifies CASSSITGLAEREQFF.

The chain employs TRBV20-1 and TRBJ1-5, with D possibly being TRBD1 (5 bases). The V gene lost 1 base and the J gene lost 2 bases, with 9 bases spanning the gap. The CDR3 has 14 residues. CDR1 and CDR2 from the germline V gene are DFQATT and SNEGSKA (reference sequence). CDR3 nucleotide sequence: TGCAGTGCTAGAGTTGGGGACGGCAATCAGCCCCAGCATTTT. This encodes CSARVGDGNQPQHF.

The chain uses TRBV4-1 and TRBJ1-6, with a tentative D call TRBD1 (5 bases). Germline CDR1 and CDR2: MGHRA and YSYEKL. The length of the CDR3 is 18 residues. V was cut by 0 bases and J by 7 bases, with 19 bases left in between. The CDR3 is CASSQETYQGSENSPLHF. For the CDR3, the DNA is TGCGCCAGCAGCCAAGAAACCTATCAGGGCTCGGAAAATTCACCCCTCCACTTT.

This clonotype was seen a handful of times. This chain uses TRBV18 with TRBJ2-7, with 10 bases that match TRBD2. V gave up 2 bases and J gave up 1 base; unmatched junction bases: 5. CDR3 length: 16 residues. The germline gives CDR1 KGHSH, CDR2 LQKENI. DNA for the CDR3: TGTGCCAGCTCACCAGGCCTAGCGGGGGAGTCCTACGAGCAGTACTTC. Translating gives CASSPGLAGESYEQYF. Full variable domain (outside the CDR3, taken from reference TRBV18 and TRBJ2-7): NAGVMQNPRHLVRRRGQEARLRCSPMKGHSHVYWYRQLPEEGLKFMVYLQKENIIDESGMPKERFSAEFPKEGPSILRIQQVVRGDSAAYFCASSPGLAGESYEQYFGPGTRLTVT.

This chain connects TRBV6-5 to TRBJ2-1, with TRBD2 matching over 8 bases. Germline assignment: CDR1 MNHEY and CDR2 SVGAGI. The CDR3 has 17 amino acids. Germline trimming cut 4 bases from V and 4 bases from J; bases unmatched to any gene: 12. The CDR3 nucleotides are TGTGCCAGCAGTTTTCACAGGACTAGCAGGGAGTACAATGAGCAGTTCTTC. This encodes CASSFHRTSREYNEQFF.

This clonotype came up a few times. CDR3 in DNA: TGTGCCAGCGGGGTCTCGGGGGCCGATGAGCAGTTCTTC. It translates to CASGVSGADEQFF. The chain carries TRBV7-2 and TRBJ2-1, with D perhaps TRBD1 or TRBD2 (6 bases each). Trimming took off 8 bases at V and 8 bases at J, with 16 bases between the two ends. The CDR3 spans 13 residues. Looked up from germline, CDR1 is SGHTA and CDR2 is FQGNSA.

V usage is TRBV10-2 and J usage is TRBJ2-3; 10 nucleotides match TRBD1. Losses at the gene ends were 7 bases for V and 2 bases for J; bases not matched to a gene: 3. The CDR3 length is 14 residues. Looked up from germline, CDR1 is WSHSY and CDR2 is SAAADI. The CDR3 region is CASTDRGLTDTQYF. The CDR3 DNA reads TGCGCCAGCACTGACAGGGGGCTCACAGATACGCAGTATTTT.

The chain has TRBV20-1 and TRBJ1-2, with 8 bases aligning to TRBD1. Germline V gene data show CDR1 as DFQATT and CDR2 as SNEGSKA (reference sequence). V gave up 6 bases and J gave up 1 base; unmatched junction bases: 7. This CDR3 contains 14 residues. Here the CDR3 DNA reads TGCAGTGCCCCGGGGACAGGCCTTAACTATGGCTACACCTTC. Protein product: CSAPGTGLNYGYTF.

This chain joins TRBV27 and TRBJ1-1; 10 nucleotides line up with TRBD1. The CDR3 extends over 19 amino acids. Germline lookup yields CDR1 MNHEY and CDR2 SMNVEV (reference sequence). Trimming removed 4 bases from V and 4 bases from J; junction bases left unmatched: 18. The CDR3 reads CASSSDLTGGAGLGTEAFF. In DNA, the CDR3 is TGTGCCAGCAGTTCCGACCTGACAGGGGGCGCCGGGCTGGGCACTGAAGCTTTCTTT.

This clonotype was observed a few times. The J gene is TRBJ1-2, the V gene TRBV7-9; TRBD1 matches 11 bases. V was clipped by 1 base and J by 7 bases; unmatched bases: 5. Germline CDR1 is SEHNR and CDR2 is FQNEAQ (reference sequence). The CDR3 covers 15 residues. The CDR3 DNA reads TGTGCCAGCAGCTTAGTAAGGACAGGGGGCGGTGGCTACACCTTC. It specifies CASSLVRTGGGGYTF.

This chain links TRBV10-3 with TRBJ2-1; weak D call: TRBD2 (6 bases). V shed 9 bases and J shed 10 bases, with 19 bases lying between them. This CDR3 contains 13 residues. Germline CDR1 and CDR2: ENHRY and SYGVKD. CDR3 nucleotides: TGTGCCATGGGGGGTCCTTCCATCGGAGAGCAGTTCTTC. Amino acid sequence: CAMGGPSIGEQFF.

The rearrangement uses TRBV7-9 and TRBJ2-5; the D gene is possibly TRBD1 (5 bases). The CDR3 is 14 residues long. V lost 7 bases to trimming and J lost 2 bases, with 14 bases between them. CDR1 and CDR2 from the germline V gene are SEHNR and FQNEAQ (reference sequence). The CDR3 loop is CASTPGRTQETQYF. CDR3 DNA: TGTGCCAGCACTCCAGGACGGACACAAGAGACCCAGTACTTC.

This chain joins TRBV6-2 or TRBV6-3 and TRBJ2-7, with D possibly TRBD1 on 6 matching bases. The CDR3 is 13 amino acids. Trimming shortened V by 7 bases and J by 3 bases, and 13 bases separated the two germline ends. The V gene's germline CDR1 is MNHEY and CDR2 SVGEGT. CDR3 sequence reads: CASKSGHIYEQYF. As DNA, the CDR3 is TGTGCCAGCAAATCGGGACACATCTACGAGCAGTACTTC.

The genes are TRBV7-6 and TRBJ1-1; D remains ambiguous. This CDR3 has 14 residues. V was clipped by 6 bases and J by 0 bases, with 11 bases between them. Germline V gene sequence: CDR1 SGHVS, CDR2 FNYEAQ. The CDR3 protein is CASRIDDLNTEAFF. Here the CDR3 DNA reads TGTGCCAGCAGGATTGACGACCTGAACACTGAAGCTTTCTTT. The variable domain in full, with the rest retrieved from reference TRBV7-6 and TRBJ1-1, is GAGVSQSPRYKVTKRGQDVALRCDPISGHVSLYWYRQALGQGPEFLTYFNYEAQQDKSGLPNDRFSAERPEGSISTLTIQRTEQRDSAMYRCASRIDDLNTEAFFGQGTRLTVV.

This clonotype has more than one count but fewer than ten. V and J are TRBV27 and TRBJ2-1; 11 nucleotides match TRBD2. The CDR3 has 15 amino acids. Germline values: CDR1 MNHEY, CDR2 SMNVEV (reference sequence). V shed 6 bases and J 4 bases; nucleotides not matched to a gene: 5. The CDR3 nucleotides read TGTGCCAGCAGCCCGGGACTAGCGGTTTACAATGAGCAGTTCTTC. Amino acid sequence: CASSPGLAVYNEQFF.

This clonotype was observed a few times. The genes are TRBV7-2 and TRBJ2-1; D perhaps matches TRBD2 (6 bases). The CDR3 covers 17 residues. V lost 2 bases to trimming and J lost 1 base, with 15 bases between them. CDR1 and CDR2 from the germline V gene are SGHTA and FQGNSA. The chain's CDR3 is CASSLIWRSGSYNEQFF. The CDR3 nucleotides read TGTGCCAGCAGCTTAATATGGCGTAGCGGATCCTACAATGAGCAGTTCTTC.